This passage covers 31 T cell receptor beta chains from one sample sequenced in a study of cytomegalovirus exposure and HLA in healthy donors. Sequenced by immunoSEQ multiplex PCR; TCRdb stores in-frame clones only, minus some. The data show 200,000 to 250,000 clones, approximately 87% seen once. Specimen: PBMCs. The source is a woman younger than 35 in good health and CMV-seronegative.

The V call is TRBV2, the J call TRBJ2-3; a weak D match, TRBD2 (6 bases). The germline gives CDR1 SNHLY, CDR2 FYNNEI. The CDR3 sequence is 17 residues long. With 4 bases removed from V and 1 base from J, the gap between germline ends came to 18 bases. CDR3 residues: CASSAGLPLGGTDTQYF. The CDR3 DNA reads as TGTGCCAGCAGTGCGGGACTCCCTTTAGGCGGCACAGATACGCAGTATTTT. The variable domain in full, completed from reference TRBV2 and TRBJ2-3, reads EPEVTQTPSHQVTQMGQEVILRCVPISNHLYFYWYRQILGQKVEFLVSFYNNEISEKSEIFDDQFSVERPDGSNFTLKIRSTKLEDSAMYFCASSAGLPLGGTDTQYFGPGTRLTVL.

This clone was recorded once. The rearrangement uses TRBV5-1 and TRBJ1-6; weak D call: TRBD1 (6 bases). This CDR3 has 15 amino acids. The germline V gene encodes CDR1 SGHRS and CDR2 YFSETQ. Trimming pared 2 bases from V and 7 bases from J, leaving 13 bases between. The CDR3, as DNA: TGCGCCAGCAGCTTCCAGCAGGGGCCGAATTCACCCCTCCACTTT. Its translation: CASSFQQGPNSPLHF.

The chain couples TRBV28 to TRBJ2-2; D is ambiguous. This CDR3 spans 15 amino acids. In germline, CDR1 is MDHEN, CDR2 SYDVKM. With 6 bases removed from V and 3 bases from J, the gap between germline ends came to 14 bases. CDR3 region: CASRPGEVDTGELFF. CDR3 in DNA: TGTGCCAGCAGGCCCGGTGAAGTAGACACCGGGGAGCTGTTTTTT.

The genes are TRBV6-5 and TRBJ2-1; TRBD2 agrees at 8 bases. The CDR3 runs to 15 residues. V gave up 2 bases and J gave up 5 bases; unmatched junction bases: 5. Germline CDR1 reads MNHEY; CDR2 reads SVGAGI. The CDR3 bases are TGTGCCAGCAGTTACGGGACTAGAGGTGACAATGAGCAGTTCTTC. Amino acid sequence: CASSYGTRGDNEQFF.

In regard to this clone: Its ends do not fully match the called genes, so a read error is possible. The chain is built from TRBV2 and TRBJ2-7, with 11 positions matching TRBD1. Germline V CDR1 and CDR2: SNHLY, FYNNEI. The CDR3 has 13 amino acids. CDR3 sequence: CASSEQGQGAGAF. DNA for the CDR3: TGTGCCAGCAGTGAACAAGGACAGGGGGCAGGAGCATTC.

The chain has TRBV27 and TRBJ2-1, with a possible D match to TRBD2 (6 bases). CDR1 and CDR2 (germline): MNHEY, SMNVEV (reference sequence). V gave up 4 bases and J gave up 7 bases, with 14 bases separating them. The CDR3 has 14 amino acids. The CDR3 DNA sequence: TGTGCCAGCAGTTCCCAGGGAGGCTGGAATGAGCAGTTCTTC. This sequence encodes CASSSQGGWNEQFF.

The V call is TRBV9, the J call TRBJ2-5; D perhaps matches TRBD2 (5 bases). Trimming removed 0 bases from V and 7 bases from J, with 13 bases in between. The CDR3 loop spans 14 amino acids. Germline lookup yields CDR1 SGDLS and CDR2 YYNGEE. DNA of the CDR3: TGTGCCAGCAGCGTAGCTATTGGAGGAGCGACCCAGTACTTC. It translates to CASSVAIGGATQYF.

V is TRBV19 and J is TRBJ2-2; 10 bases align to TRBD1. Germline V gene sequence: CDR1 LNHDA, CDR2 SQIVND (reference sequence). After removal of 4 bases from V and 7 bases from J, the junction contained 6 bases not matched to a gene. CDR3 size: 15 residues. CDR3 sequence reads: CASSRDRGHGGELFF. DNA of the CDR3: TGTGCCAGTAGTAGGGACAGGGGACATGGCGGGGAGCTGTTTTTT.

The genes are TRBV9 and TRBJ2-3; TRBD1 agrees at 7 bases. Germline-derived CDR1 and CDR2 are SGDLS and YYNGEE. This CDR3 region has 19 residues. The ends lost 4 bases at V and 2 bases at J; junction bases unmatched: 19. The CDR3 sequence is CASSPSGGPSQTHTDTQYF. The DNA of the CDR3 is TGTGCCAGCAGCCCATCAGGGGGACCAAGTCAGACACACACAGATACGCAGTATTTT.

The chain is built from TRBV11-2 and TRBJ2-7, with D possibly TRBD1 on 6 matching bases. V was shortened by 5 bases and J by 3 bases, with 17 bases between the two germline ends. The V gene's germline CDR1 is SGHAT and CDR2 FQNNGV. The CDR3 extends over 15 amino acids. In nucleotides, the CDR3 is TGTGCCAGCAGCGCCCTGAGGGACATCAACTACGAGCAGTACTTC. It yields the protein CASSALRDINYEQYF.

This clone was seen only a few times. The CDR3 DNA sequence: TGTGCCAGCAGCCCTACGGGGTCCTCCTACAATGAGCAGTTCTTC. It translates to CASSPTGSSYNEQFF. The rearrangement joins TRBV6-5 to TRBJ2-1, with D perhaps matching TRBD2 (5 bases). Germline V CDR1 and CDR2: MNHEY, SVGAGI. Deletions cut 6 bases from V and 0 bases from J, with 12 bases between. CDR3 size: 15 residues.

This clone was found a few times. The V gene is TRBV6-1, the J gene TRBJ2-7; weak D call: TRBD2 (6 bases). CDR1 MNHNS and CDR2 SASEGT come from the germline V gene. The CDR3 length is 17 residues. V shed 2 bases and J shed 2 bases, with 19 bases lying between them. The CDR3 DNA reads as TGTGCCAGCAGTGAAAAACCGGCGGGGTTCCCAACCTACGAGCAGTACTTC. It yields the protein CASSEKPAGFPTYEQYF.

The rearrangement links TRBV30 to TRBJ2-1; no reliable D call. This CDR3 contains 13 residues. Germline CDR1 is GTSNPN and CDR2 is SVGIG (reference sequence). V gave up 7 bases and J gave up 5 bases, with 15 bases separating them. The DNA for the CDR3 is TGTGCCTACTCTTTGGGCGTTGACAATGAGCAGTTCTTC. It codes for CAYSLGVDNEQFF.

This clone was observed a handful of times. V and J are TRBV14 and TRBJ1-1, with unresolved D. The V gene lost 0 bases and the J gene lost 0 bases, with 11 bases spanning the gap. The CDR3 sequence is 16 residues long. Germline values: CDR1 SGHDN, CDR2 FVKESK. The CDR3 loop is CASSQETGSMNTEAFF. DNA of the CDR3: TGTGCCAGCAGCCAAGAAACCGGATCTATGAACACTGAAGCTTTCTTT.

The chain combines TRBV11-2 with TRBJ1-6; D is uncertain. Germline CDR1 and CDR2: SGHAT and FQNNGV. The V gene lost 5 bases and the J gene lost 0 bases, with 11 bases spanning the gap. The CDR3 consists of 16 residues. This chain's CDR3 is CASSQVFGSYNSPLHF. The DNA of the CDR3 is TGTGCCAGCAGCCAAGTTTTCGGCTCCTATAATTCACCCCTCCACTTT.

V gene TRBV30 combines with J gene TRBJ2-3; D uncertain. Trimming stripped 8 bases from V and 4 bases from J, with 13 bases between. Germline CDR1 is GTSNPN and CDR2 is SVGIG (reference sequence). This CDR3 contains 12 residues. The chain's CDR3 is CAGRITPDTQYF. CDR3 DNA sequence: TGTGCCGGACGGATCACGCCAGATACGCAGTATTTT.

This chain joins TRBV27 and TRBJ2-7, with 7 bases lining up with TRBD2. The trim removed 3 bases at V and 1 base at J, leaving 3 bases unmatched. The CDR3 covers 14 residues. CDR1 and CDR2 from the germline V gene are MNHEY and SMNVEV (reference sequence). CDR3 sequence reads: CASSFGGGSYEQYF. The CDR3, as DNA: TGTGCCAGCAGTTTCGGCGGGGGATCCTACGAGCAGTACTTC.

The chain uses TRBV10-2 and TRBJ2-3, with D tentatively TRBD1 (6 bases). The germline V gene has CDR1 WSHSY and CDR2 SAAADI. The CDR3 contains 14 residues. With 8 bases removed from V and 0 bases from J, the gap between germline ends came to 12 bases. The CDR3 DNA follows: TGCGCCAGCCAGGACAGTTCTAGCACAGATACGCAGTATTTT. Protein sequence: CASQDSSSTDTQYF.

The chain couples TRBV7-2 to TRBJ1-2; 8 positions match TRBD1. CDR1 SGHTA and CDR2 FQGNSA come from the germline V gene. The CDR3 extends over 16 amino acids. The ends lost 5 bases at V and 8 bases at J; junction bases unmatched: 16. The CDR3 DNA sequence: TGTGCCAGCAGCCCCACTTCAGGGGGCTTCTTGTGGGGCTACACCTTC. This encodes CASSPTSGGFLWGYTF.

About this clone: The same CDR3 is also encoded by other DNA sequences in this sample. V usage is TRBV5-1 and J usage is TRBJ2-3, with 7 positions matching TRBD1. The CDR3 loop spans 16 amino acids. Per the germline V gene, CDR1 is SGHRS and CDR2 is YFSETQ. V shed 0 bases and J 3 bases; nucleotides not matched to a gene: 7. CDR3 sequence (DNA): TGCGCCAGCAGCTTGGCAGGCAGGGGGAGTACAGATACGCAGTATTTT. Its translation: CASSLAGRGSTDTQYF.

A note on this clone: The identical CDR3 is also encoded by other nucleotide sequences in the sample. The chain recombines TRBV6-5 with TRBJ1-5, with D uncertain. This CDR3 is built from 15 residues. In germline, CDR1 is MNHEY, CDR2 SVGAGI. The V gene lost 0 bases and the J gene lost 4 bases, with 10 bases spanning the gap. The chain's CDR3 is CASSYSRGENQPQHF. The CDR3 DNA reads as TGTGCCAGCAGTTACTCGCGAGGAGAAAATCAGCCCCAGCATTTT.

The J gene is TRBJ2-2, the V gene TRBV29-1, with a possible D match to TRBD2 (5 bases). The germline V gene encodes CDR1 SQVTM and CDR2 ANQGSEA. V lost 6 bases to trimming and J lost 7 bases, with 18 bases between them. The CDR3 has 14 residues. As DNA, the CDR3 is TGCAGCGTCTCCCGAGGGTTCTCAGACGGGGAGCTGTTTTTT. It yields the protein CSVSRGFSDGELFF.

The J gene is TRBJ2-7, the V gene TRBV9; D remains ambiguous. The CDR3 runs 12 residues. The germline V and J ends were trimmed by 3 bases and 3 bases, with 7 bases remaining between them. The germline gives CDR1 SGDLS, CDR2 YYNGEE. CDR3 in amino acids: CASSGRSYEQYF. In nucleotides, the CDR3 is TGTGCCAGCAGCGGAAGAAGCTACGAGCAGTACTTC.

This chain joins TRBV5-5 and TRBJ2-7; TRBD1 is a possible D gene (5 bases). This CDR3 spans 16 amino acids. The germline gives CDR1 SGHKS, CDR2 YYEKEE (reference sequence). The V end lost 4 bases, the J end lost 1 base, and 18 bases lay between the germline ends. The CDR3 coding sequence is TGTGCCAGCAGCCAACTCGACAGCAACCCTTCCTACGAGCAGTACTTC. Its protein product is CASSQLDSNPSYEQYF.

The chain employs TRBV2 and TRBJ2-2; D is undetermined. Trimming cost V 0 bases and J 7 bases, with 6 bases left between them. The CDR3 sequence is 13 residues long. Germline CDR1 SNHLY, CDR2 FYNNEI. CDR3 DNA: TGTGCCAGCAGTGAAGCGGAGTTCGGGGAGCTGTTTTTT. Encoded protein: CASSEAEFGELFF.

The chain employs TRBV6-1 and TRBJ1-5; 7 nucleotides agree with TRBD1. Germline CDR1 is MNHNS and CDR2 is SASEGT. Germline trimming cut 3 bases from V and 6 bases from J; bases unmatched to any gene: 8. The CDR3 spans 15 residues. CDR3 DNA sequence: TGTGCCAGCAGTGAGCCGGTAGGGGGCATTCAGCCCCAGCATTTT. The encoded protein is CASSEPVGGIQPQHF.

This clone was seen a few times. This chain uses TRBV28 with TRBJ1-3; D is ambiguous. Germline assignment: CDR1 MDHEN and CDR2 SYDVKM. Trimming took 4 bases from V and 9 from J, leaving 7 bases between them. CDR3 length equals 11 residues. The CDR3, as DNA: TGTGCCAGCAGTTATGCTTTCACCATATATTTT. Encoded protein: CASSYAFTIYF.

This clone has just a few counts. The genes are TRBV30 and TRBJ1-5, with a weak D call TRBD1 (5 bases). The CDR3 is 15 residues long. The V end lost 1 base, the J end lost 2 bases, and 12 bases lay between the germline ends. Per germline, CDR1 GTSNPN and CDR2 SVGIG (reference sequence). The CDR3 sequence: CAWSAGGRGNQPQHF. In DNA form, the CDR3 reads TGTGCCTGGAGTGCCGGGGGTCGTGGCAATCAGCCCCAGCATTTT.

The rearrangement links TRBV27 to TRBJ1-5, with 8 positions matching TRBD1. This CDR3 comprises 17 residues. The V gene's germline CDR1 is MNHEY and CDR2 SMNVEV (reference sequence). V lost 7 bases to trimming and J lost 6 bases; unmatched junction nucleotides: 17. The CDR3 nucleotides are TGTGCCAGCACTCCACTATCCGGGACAGGCGTCGGTCAGCCCCAGCATTTT. Translation: CASTPLSGTGVGQPQHF.

The V gene is TRBV27, the J gene TRBJ1-4; D unresolved. CDR3 length equals 14 residues. Germline V gene lookup returns CDR1 MNHEY and CDR2 SMNVEV (reference sequence). With 3 bases removed from V and 8 bases from J, the gap between germline ends came to 13 bases. The CDR3 bases are TGTGCCAGCAGTTTCCTGCGGGCTGGCGAAAAACTGTTTTTT. As protein: CASSFLRAGEKLFF.

The rearrangement uses TRBV7-9 and TRBJ2-1, with TRBD1 identical over 7 bases. Losses at the gene ends were 5 bases for V and 12 bases for J; bases not matched to a gene: 10. Germline V gene data show CDR1 as SEHNR and CDR2 as FQNEAQ (reference sequence). The CDR3 has 13 residues. The CDR3 nucleotides are TGTGCCAGCAGCCAGCCCCGTCGGACAGGGCAGTTCTTC. Residues: CASSQPRRTGQFF.